These 15 T cell receptor beta chains came from one sample sequenced in a study of response to subunit inactivated influenza vaccine. One entry per CDR3 protein, called by TCRdb with MiXCR from the RT-PCR reads. Of hundreds of thousands of distinct CDR3 sequences listed, under 9% are singletons. The source was PBMCs from blood, collected approximately 25 months after vaccination. All receptors derive from a man between 50 and 75 years old who received an inactivated influenza vaccine.

The sample holds many counts of this clonotype. The CDR3 DNA reads as TGTGCCAGCAGCCGGACTAGCGGGAGCTCCTACGAGCAGTACTTC. It translates to CASSRTSGSSYEQYF. The V call is TRBV12-3 or TRBV12-4, the J call TRBJ2-7, with 13 bases fitting TRBD2. The ends lost 6 bases at V and 0 bases at J; junction bases unmatched: 2. The CDR3 covers 15 residues.

This chain connects TRBV7-9 to TRBJ1-1, with a weak D call TRBD1 (6 bases). Per germline, CDR1 SEHNR and CDR2 FQNEAQ (reference sequence). V lost 2 bases and J lost 1, with 11 bases in between. The CDR3 has 15 residues. The chain's CDR3 is CASSLTGSRNTEAFF. CDR3 sequence (DNA): TGTGCCAGCAGCTTAACAGGGTCTAGGAACACTGAAGCTTTCTTT.

The table lists this clonotype with many counts. The rearrangement links TRBV4-1 to TRBJ1-4; 8 nucleotides match TRBD1. The CDR3 extends over 15 amino acids. Germline trimming cut 2 bases from V and 8 bases from J; bases unmatched to any gene: 7. Germline CDR1 MGHRA, CDR2 YSYEKL. CDR3: CASSQQVTGDEKLFF. CDR3 nucleotide sequence: TGCGCCAGCAGCCAACAAGTGACAGGGGACGAAAAACTGTTTTTT.

This clonotype has just a few counts. The V and J genes are TRBV7-2 and TRBJ2-5; D is possibly TRBD1 (5 bases). The CDR3 length is 15 residues. The V end lost 1 base, the J end lost 0 bases, and 9 bases lay between the germline ends. Germline V gene sequence: CDR1 SGHTA, CDR2 FQGNSA. CDR3 nucleotides: TGTGCCAGCAGCTTAGTATCAGGGTACCAAGAGACCCAGTACTTC. Translated, it gives CASSLVSGYQETQYF.

This rearrangement joins TRBV7-2 to TRBJ2-2; D not resolved. The germline V gene has CDR1 SGHTA and CDR2 FQGNSA. The V end lost 5 bases, the J end lost 4 bases, and 14 bases lay between the germline ends. CDR3 length: 15 residues. For the CDR3, the DNA is TGTGCCAGCAGCCTTAGATCCTGGGGCACCGGGGAGCTGTTTTTT. This codes for CASSLRSWGTGELFF.

In this sample, this clonotype turned up a few times. V usage is TRBV24-1 and J usage is TRBJ2-5; 8 bases align to TRBD2. The germline V gene has CDR1 KGHDR and CDR2 SFDVKD. V trimming: 5 bases; J trimming: 5 bases; junction bases outside the gene matches: 9. This CDR3 is built from 15 residues. CDR3 in DNA: TGTGCCACCAGTGCCACTCCCAGCGGGAGTGAGACCCAGTACTTC. Encoded protein: CATSATPSGSETQYF.

Only a few counts were recorded for this clonotype. The CDR3 DNA reads as TGTGCCAGCAGGGTGGGGAACACTGAAGCTTTCTTT. Protein sequence: CASRVGNTEAFF. The V and J genes are TRBV10-3 and TRBJ1-1; tentatively, D is TRBD1 (5 bases). CDR1 and CDR2 from the germline V gene are ENHRY and SYGVKD. The germline V and J ends were trimmed by 10 bases and 1 base, with 10 bases remaining between them. The CDR3 is made up of 12 amino acids.

This clonotype was seen repeatedly, ten times or more. This sequence joins TRBV6-2 or TRBV6-3 and TRBJ2-7; D is perhaps TRBD2 (6 bases). In germline, CDR1 is MNHEY, CDR2 SVGEGT. The ends were cut back, 3 bases at V and 3 bases at J, with 12 bases in the middle. This CDR3 has 14 amino acids. The CDR3 protein is CASSYGGALYEQYF. CDR3 nucleotides: TGTGCCAGCAGTTATGGAGGGGCCCTCTACGAGCAGTACTTC.

This clonotype was picked up many times. This chain links TRBV4-3 with TRBJ2-1, with TRBD2 matching over 9 bases. V shed 0 bases and J 7 bases; nucleotides not matched to a gene: 10. The CDR3 has 17 amino acids. Germline V CDR1 and CDR2: LGHNA, YSLEER. The CDR3 nucleotides read TGCGCCAGCAGCCAAGATTTAGCTAGCGGGGTCACTAATGAGCAGTTCTTC. Amino acid sequence: CASSQDLASGVTNEQFF.

This clonotype has ten or more counts. This chain connects TRBV20-1 to TRBJ2-1; 11 bases fit TRBD2. CDR1 and CDR2 from the germline V gene are DFQATT and SNEGSKA (reference sequence). CDR3 length equals 14 residues. V shed 6 bases, J shed 5 bases, and the junction held 6 bases outside the gene matches. The CDR3 bases are TGCAGTGCACCAACTAGCGGGGGCAACAATGAGCAGTTCTTC. Its translation: CSAPTSGGNNEQFF.

The sample holds many counts of this clonotype. V gene TRBV12-3 or TRBV12-4 combines with J gene TRBJ1-1, with 8 bases identical to TRBD1. The length of the CDR3 is 14 residues. Trimming took 6 bases from V and 0 from J; bases not matched to a gene: 3. CDR3 in DNA: TGTGCCAGCAGCCCGACAGGGGTGAACACTGAAGCTTTCTTT. Translating gives CASSPTGVNTEAFF.

The chain employs TRBV12-3 or TRBV12-4 and TRBJ1-2; perhaps TRBD1 as D (6 bases). Deletions cut 1 base from V and 6 bases from J, with 12 bases between. The CDR3 covers 14 residues. The CDR3 sequence: CASSLGRGGNGYTF. The CDR3 nucleotides are TGTGCCAGCAGTTTAGGCAGGGGCGGGAATGGCTACACCTTC.

A note on this clonotype: Relative to the germline gene, one junction end is altered; a read error may explain this. The genes are TRBV5-1 and TRBJ2-3, with 7 bases identical to TRBD1. This CDR3 comprises 12 residues. The germline V gene encodes CDR1 SGHRS and CDR2 YFSETQ. CDR3 nucleotide sequence: TGCGCCAGCAGCTTGGTAGGGGGCGAGGGTGATTTT. It is translated as CASSLVGGEGDF. Full variable domain (outside the CDR3, taken from reference TRBV5-1 and TRBJ2-3): KAGVTQTPRYLIKTRGQQVTLSCSPISGHRSVSWYQQTPGQGLQFLFEYFSETQRNKGNFPGRFSGRQFSNSRSEMNVSTLELGDSALYLCASSLVGGEGDFGPGTRLTVL.

This clonotype has more than one count but fewer than ten. The rearrangement joins TRBV3-1 to TRBJ2-2, with D possibly called TRBD1 or TRBD2 (5 bases each). Germline CDR1 reads LGHDT; CDR2 reads YNNKEL (reference sequence). The CDR3 runs 19 residues. Trimming shortened V by 4 bases and J by 0 bases, and 21 bases separated the two germline ends. The CDR3 sequence is CASSPKAGRLTPNTGELFF. The CDR3 DNA is TGTGCCAGCAGCCCAAAAGCAGGGAGACTTACTCCGAACACCGGGGAGCTGTTTTTT.

This clonotype was seen ten or more times. This rearrangement joins TRBV28 to TRBJ2-7; D is possibly TRBD1 or TRBD2 (5 bases each). Germline loops: CDR1 MDHEN, CDR2 SYDVKM. The CDR3 is 15 amino acids. Trimming pared 2 bases from V and 3 bases from J, leaving 14 bases between. CDR3 protein: CASSLAGSNRYEQYF. In DNA form, the CDR3 reads TGTGCCAGCAGTTTAGCAGGGAGTAACCGCTACGAGCAGTACTTC.